This T cell receptor beta chain came from a study of blood T cell repertoires in COVID-19. The overall study: PBMCs, B-cell-depleted T cells, or T cells provided the cDNA or gDNA that made up the material.

The CDR3 covers 11 residues. V lost 6 bases and J 8 bases, leaving 8 bases between the germline ends. Measured with immunoSEQ multiplex PCR; TCRdb has only the in-frame clones, and not every one. The data contain approximately 100,000 clones, 85% to 95% of them singletons. Specimen: peripheral blood. The TCR was taken from a man between 45 and 60 years old with active COVID-19. The V gene is TRBV12-3 or TRBV12-4, the J gene TRBJ2-1; D uncertain. The CDR3 DNA is TGTGCCAGCAGCTCCTCGTATGAGCAGTTCTTC. Protein sequence: CASSSSYEQFF.